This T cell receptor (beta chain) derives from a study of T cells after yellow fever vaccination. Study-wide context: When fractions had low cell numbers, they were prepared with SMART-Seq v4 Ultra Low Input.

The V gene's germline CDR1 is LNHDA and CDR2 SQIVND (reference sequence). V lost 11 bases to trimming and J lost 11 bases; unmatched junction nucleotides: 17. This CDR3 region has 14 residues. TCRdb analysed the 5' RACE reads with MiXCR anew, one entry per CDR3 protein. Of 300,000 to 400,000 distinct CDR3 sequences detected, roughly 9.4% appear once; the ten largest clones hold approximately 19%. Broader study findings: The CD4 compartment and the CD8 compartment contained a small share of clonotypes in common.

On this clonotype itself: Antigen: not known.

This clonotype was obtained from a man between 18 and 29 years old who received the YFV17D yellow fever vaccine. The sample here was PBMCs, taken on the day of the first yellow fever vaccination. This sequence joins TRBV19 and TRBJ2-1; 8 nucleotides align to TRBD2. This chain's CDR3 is CASADLKGGGQQFF. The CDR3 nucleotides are TGTGCCTCGGCCGACCTAAAGGGCGGGGGGCAGCAGTTCTTC.